The 5 T cell receptor beta chains given below trace back to one sample, sequenced in a study of cytomegalovirus exposure and HLA in healthy donors. Researchers ran the PCR with 60 Vbeta and 13 Jbeta primers. Generated by immunoSEQ multiplex PCR, the TCRdb table keeps only in-frame clones and is missing some. This table holds over 150,000 clones, approximately 78% found once. Specimen: PBMCs. The receptor source for this set is a woman aged 45-60 years in good health and CMV-seropositive.

The rearrangement links TRBV4-2 to TRBJ2-2; D is perhaps TRBD1 (5 bases). Trimming took 4 bases from V and 3 from J, leaving 15 bases between them. CDR1 and CDR2 (germline): LGHNA, YNFKEQ. The CDR3 sequence is 16 residues long. The CDR3 region is CASSRIQERHTGELFF. CDR3 in DNA: TGTGCCAGCAGCCGGATACAGGAAAGGCACACCGGGGAGCTGTTTTTT.

The chain employs TRBV2 and TRBJ1-5; TRBD1 might be the D (6 bases). Between the trimmed V and J ends, which lost 6 bases and 3 bases, there was a span of 9 bases. CDR1 SNHLY and CDR2 FYNNEI come from the germline V gene. This CDR3 is built from 13 residues. For the CDR3, the DNA is TGTGCCAGCAGGAGGGGGTCCAATCAGCCCCAGCATTTT. Its protein is CASRRGSNQPQHF. The complete variable domain, with remaining parts taken from reference TRBV2 and TRBJ1-5, reads EPEVTQTPSHQVTQMGQEVILRCVPISNHLYFYWYRQILGQKVEFLVSFYNNEISEKSEIFDDQFSVERPDGSNFTLKIRSTKLEDSAMYFCASRRGSNQPQHFGDGTRLSIL.

The V gene is TRBV7-8, the J gene TRBJ2-7; no clear D. V dropped 5 bases and J dropped 0 bases, with 14 bases sitting between them. The CDR3 length is 15 residues. The germline CDR1 and CDR2 sequences are SGHVS and FQNEAQ. CDR3 residues: CASSLPLVSSYEQYF. CDR3 nucleotides: TGTGCCAGCAGCCTTCCTCTTGTTAGCTCCTACGAGCAGTACTTC.

J is TRBJ2-5 and V is TRBV12-5, with 8 bases lining up with TRBD1. The CDR3 runs 18 residues. The V segment lost 0 bases and the J segment 1 base; nucleotides outside the gene matches: 10. CDR1 is LGHNT and CDR2 is FRNRAP in the germline V gene. The CDR3 DNA sequence: TGTGCTAGTGGTTTGGTACAGGGCAGGGGGCTTTTCCAAGAGACCCAGTACTTC. It yields the protein CASGLVQGRGLFQETQYF.

This clone came up once. The genes are TRBV6-5 and TRBJ1-4; D uncertain. Germline values: CDR1 MNHEY, CDR2 SVGAGI. V lost 5 bases and J lost 14, with 12 bases in between. CDR3 size: 11 residues. The chain's CDR3 is CASSESGYLFF. The CDR3 bases are TGTGCCAGCAGTGAGTCAGGATATCTGTTTTTT.